These 18 T cell receptor beta chains originate from one sample sequenced in a study of identifying expanded T cells in peripheral blood. Repertoires were generated with immunoSEQ multiplex PCR, while TCRdb's copy carries only in-frame clones and drops some. In the table there are tens of thousands of clones, 88% of which are singletons. Sequenced: blood. These receptors were obtained from a person aged 18 to 70 in good health.

This chain uses TRBV27 with TRBJ2-5; no reliable D call. The CDR3 is 15 residues long. CDR1 is MNHEY, CDR2 SMNVEV, per germline (reference sequence). Deletions cut 2 bases from V and 1 base from J, with 11 bases between. The CDR3 protein is CASSLAATLQETQYF. For the CDR3, the DNA is TGTGCCAGCAGTTTAGCTGCGACCCTCCAAGAGACCCAGTACTTC.

V and J are TRBV4-2 and TRBJ2-7, with 9 bases aligning to TRBD1. The CDR3 has 16 residues. V trimming: 4 bases; J trimming: 3 bases; junction bases outside the gene matches: 10. Germline values: CDR1 LGHNA, CDR2 YNFKEQ. The CDR3 nucleotides are TGTGCCAGCAGCCCGTATATGGTGGGACAGGGCTACGAGCAGTACTTC. Protein product: CASSPYMVGQGYEQYF.

The chain has TRBV6-5 and TRBJ1-2; D gene ambiguous. CDR1 is MNHEY, CDR2 SVGAGI, per germline. V gave up 0 bases and J gave up 5 bases, with 7 bases separating them. This CDR3 spans 13 amino acids. CDR3 coding DNA: TGTGCCAGCAGTTACTCGAAAGGTTATGGCTACACCTTC. Protein: CASSYSKGYGYTF.

This clone appeared a few times. The rearrangement joins TRBV15 to TRBJ2-4; maybe TRBD2 (6 bases). Germline V lookup: CDR1 LNHNV, CDR2 YYDKDF (reference sequence). Trimming cost V 0 bases and J 1 base, with 10 bases left between them. The CDR3 covers 16 residues. Here the CDR3 reads CATSREGGAAKNIQYF. Here the CDR3 DNA reads TGTGCCACCAGCAGAGAGGGGGGAGCCGCCAAAAACATTCAGTACTTC.

The rearrangement joins TRBV9 to TRBJ2-2, with 10 positions matching TRBD2. The CDR3 has 16 residues. The V segment lost 4 bases and the J segment 5 bases; nucleotides outside the gene matches: 8. Germline-derived CDR1 and CDR2 are SGDLS and YYNGEE. The CDR3 is CASSPYYSGGTGELFF. CDR3 DNA sequence: TGTGCCAGCAGCCCCTACTATAGCGGGGGGACCGGGGAGCTGTTTTTT.

The chain is built from TRBV18 and TRBJ2-1; 11 bases are shared with TRBD2. The germline CDR1 and CDR2 sequences are KGHSH and LQKENI. With V trimmed by 4 bases and J by 6 bases, 5 bases remained unmatched. CDR3 size: 15 residues. CDR3 nucleotides: TGTGCCAGCTCACGCACTAGCGGGGGAGTCAATGAGCAGTTCTTC. The encoded protein is CASSRTSGGVNEQFF.

J is TRBJ2-3 and V is TRBV7-9; possible D gene TRBD2, 5 bases. The germline V gene encodes CDR1 SEHNR and CDR2 FQNEAQ (reference sequence). This CDR3 comprises 14 residues. Trimming removed 4 bases from V and 1 base from J, with 9 bases in between. CDR3 protein: CASSSLGGTDTQYF. For the CDR3, the DNA is TGTGCCAGCAGCTCCCTCGGGGGCACAGATACGCAGTATTTT. Drawing the rest from reference TRBV7-9 and TRBJ2-3, the complete variable domain is DTGVSQNPRHKITKRGQNVTFRCDPISEHNRLYWYRQTLGQGPEFLTYFQNEAQLEKSRLLSDRFSAERPKGSFSTLEIQRTEQGDSAMYLCASSSLGGTDTQYFGPGTRLTVL.

CDR3 nucleotides: TGTGCCAGCAGTTACAGTCGATCTGGGGCCAACGTCCTGACTTTC. It encodes CASSYSRSGANVLTF. The chain joins TRBV6-5 to TRBJ2-6; unclear D gene. The V end lost 2 bases, the J end lost 1 base, and 6 bases lay between the germline ends. The CDR3 is 15 residues long. Germline-derived CDR1 and CDR2 are MNHEY and SVGAGI.

This rearrangement joins TRBV27 to TRBJ1-2; TRBD1 aligns across 7 bases. Germline lookup yields CDR1 MNHEY and CDR2 SMNVEV (reference sequence). The V gene end was trimmed by 5 bases and the J gene end by 8 bases; junction bases not matched to a gene: 17. This CDR3 is built from 16 residues. The CDR3 spells CASSTLPRQGMRGYTF. CDR3 DNA: TGTGCCAGCAGTACCCTCCCGCGACAGGGTATGCGCGGCTACACCTTC.

The chain carries TRBV19 and TRBJ1-6; tentative D call: TRBD1 (5 bases). Germline V gives CDR1 LNHDA, CDR2 SQIVND (reference sequence). The CDR3 runs 15 residues. V was trimmed by 0 bases and J by 10 bases, leaving 13 bases between them. The DNA for the CDR3 is TGTGCCAGTAGTATAGATCATCAGGGTTACTCACCCCTCCACTTT. This translates into CASSIDHQGYSPLHF.

The V call is TRBV7-8, the J call TRBJ2-3; D is uncertain. The CDR3 spans 16 residues. Looked up from germline, CDR1 is SGHVS and CDR2 is FQNEAQ. The V end was cut by 1 base, the J end by 8 bases, with 19 bases between. CDR3 loop: CASSLDSARPVGTQYF. Written as DNA, the CDR3 is TGTGCCAGCAGCTTAGATTCTGCTAGGCCCGTTGGTACGCAGTATTTT.

J is TRBJ1-3 and V is TRBV4-3; D unresolved. With 0 bases removed from V and 8 bases from J, the gap between germline ends came to 14 bases. The CDR3 loop spans 15 amino acids. The germline CDR1 and CDR2 sequences are LGHNA and YSLEER. This CDR3 reads CASSQDRLSEDTIYF. Written as DNA, the CDR3 is TGCGCCAGCAGCCAAGATAGACTGTCGGAGGACACCATATATTTT.

The rearrangement uses TRBV5-4 and TRBJ1-4; tentative D call: TRBD1 (5 bases). Germline loops: CDR1 SGHNT, CDR2 YYREEE (reference sequence). The V end lost 7 bases, the J end lost 4 bases, and 14 bases lay between the germline ends. CDR3 length: 14 amino acids. The DNA of the CDR3 is TGTGCCAGCGGCACGACAGACAATAATGAAAAACTGTTTTTT. Amino acids: CASGTTDNNEKLFF.

The genes are TRBV7-2 and TRBJ2-1, with D maybe TRBD1 (6 bases). The germline V gene has CDR1 SGHTA and CDR2 FQGNSA. V was shortened by 7 bases and J by 0 bases, with 19 bases between the two germline ends. The CDR3 loop spans 17 amino acids. The CDR3 loop is CASNGDIRKSSYNEQFF. Here the CDR3 DNA reads TGTGCCAGCAATGGGGACATCCGGAAGAGCTCCTACAATGAGCAGTTCTTC. The full variable domain, rest sourced from reference TRBV7-2 and TRBJ2-1, is GAGVSQSPSNKVTEKGKDVELRCDPISGHTALYWYRQSLGQGLEFLIYFQGNSAPDKSGLPSDRFSAERTGGSVSTLTIQRTQQEDSAVYLCASNGDIRKSSYNEQFFGPGTRLTVL.

The CDR3 DNA sequence: TGTGCCAGCGGAAGACTAGCGGGGCCGCAGACGGAGCAGTTCTTC. Translating it yields CASGRLAGPQTEQFF. The chain is built from TRBV27 and TRBJ2-1; 11 positions agree with TRBD2. The V and J ends lost 8 bases and 10 bases, in that order; junction bases with no gene match: 13. Germline V lookup: CDR1 MNHEY, CDR2 SMNVEV (reference sequence). The length of the CDR3 is 15 residues.

This chain connects TRBV9 to TRBJ2-2; 7 nucleotides align to TRBD1. Trimming took 7 bases from V and 0 from J; bases not matched to a gene: 3. The germline CDR1 and CDR2 sequences are SGDLS and YYNGEE. CDR3 length: 14 amino acids. DNA of the CDR3: TGTGCCAGCGAGGGGGCCGCGAACACCGGGGAGCTGTTTTTT. As protein: CASEGAANTGELFF.

The chain uses TRBV30 and TRBJ1-2; D is possibly TRBD1 (5 bases). Trimming cost V 2 bases and J 8 bases, with 15 bases left between them. Germline lookup yields CDR1 GTSNPN and CDR2 SVGIG (reference sequence). CDR3 length equals 13 residues. The chain's CDR3 is CAWSPRDAWGYTF. In nucleotides, the CDR3 is TGTGCCTGGAGTCCAAGGGACGCGTGGGGCTACACCTTC.

The chain is built from TRBV7-2 and TRBJ2-7; possibly TRBD2 for D (6 bases). V lost 2 bases and J 0 bases, leaving 11 bases between the germline ends. The CDR3 sequence is 15 residues long. Per the germline V gene, CDR1 is SGHTA and CDR2 is FQGNSA. The CDR3 bases are TGTGCCAGCAGCTTAACCGGGAGCTCCTCCTACGAGCAGTACTTC. Encoded protein: CASSLTGSSSYEQYF.